Listed below are T cell receptor beta chains from one sample, sequenced in a study of blood T cells in healthy people across ages. TCRdb called the 5' RACE reads again in MiXCR, with one record for every CDR3 protein. The sample consists of around 790,000 distinct CDR3 sequences, around 42% of them appearing once. The sample taken for sequencing was blood. The receptors originated from a man in his sixties in good health. Both conserved end residues are part of each CDR3. The D gene is left open where the match is weak. Expanded clones get a size class; other rows say once, few or many, or leave the size out.

j_call clone_size v_call d_call cdr3_nt cdr3_aa
TRBJ2-2 few TRBV12-3/TRBV12-4 TRBD1 TGTGCCAGCAGGTCCCCGGGCAGGGGGCACAGCGGGGAGCTGTTTTTT CASRSPGRGHSGELFF
TRBJ2-7 few TRBV5-6 TRBD2 TGTGCCAGCAGCTTCGGACTAGCGGGGGAGCAGTACTTC CASSFGLAGEQYF
TRBJ2-7 many TRBV5-1 TRBD2 TGCGCCAGCAGCAAAGGGACTAGCGGGGGTTACGAGCAGTACTTC CASSKGTSGGYEQYF
TRBJ2-1 few TRBV20-1 TRBD2 TGCAGTGCGATAACAGAGACTAGCGGGGGGGTGAATGAGCAGTTCTTC CSAITETSGGVNEQFF
TRBJ2-5 NA TRBV7-2 NA TGTGCCAGCAGCTTAACCCTTGGGGGGATCTATGAGCAGTACTTC CASSLTLGGIYEQYF
TRBJ1-1 once TRBV20-1 NA TGCAGTGCTATAGGGGCTCAGGGGTTCCGTAACACTGAAGCTTTCTTT CSAIGAQGFRNTEAFF
TRBJ1-6 NA TRBV5-1 NA TGCGCCAGCAGCTTGAATGGGGGCGCCAATTCACCCCTCCACTTT CASSLNGGANSPLHF
TRBJ1-4 few TRBV2 NA TGTGCCAGCGCTGCAATTAATGAAAAACTGTTTTTT CASAAINEKLFF
TRBJ2-5 few TRBV2 NA TGTGCCAGCAGTGAAGACAGGATAGGGACCCAGTACTTC CASSEDRIGTQYF
TRBJ2-3 NA TRBV10-1 NA TGCGCCAGCAGTGAAGTGACGGGGATCACAGATACGCAGTATTTT CASSEVTGITDTQYF
TRBJ2-1 few TRBV7-2 NA TGTGCCAGCAGCTCAGCACACGGGGGCCAGTACAATGAGCAGTTCTTC CASSSAHGGQYNEQFF
TRBJ2-5 few TRBV12-3/TRBV12-4 TRBD2 TGTGCCAGCACAGCGGGGGGGCTTCACGAGACCCAGTACTTC CASTAGGLHETQYF
TRBJ2-1 NA TRBV6-2/TRBV6-3 NA TGTGCCAGCAGTCCCCGAAAGGGGGGGGGCCGTGAGCAGTTCTTC CASSPRKGGGREQFF
TRBJ2-7 few TRBV12-3/TRBV12-4 TRBD1 TGTGCCAGCACCTTGGGGGACAGGCTCATCAACGAGCAGTACTTC CASTLGDRLINEQYF
TRBJ2-7 many TRBV7-2 TRBD1 TGTGCCAGCAGCTTTGGACAGGCCTACGAGCAGTACTTC CASSFGQAYEQYF
TRBJ2-6 NA TRBV9 TRBD2 TGTGCCAGCAGCGTCCGCCCTAGCGGGGTAGGGGCCAACGTCCTGACTTTC CASSVRPSGVGANVLTF
TRBJ2-5 NA TRBV14 NA TGTGCCAGCAGCCCAGGGGACGGAAGAAACGTGGGGACCCAGTACTTC CASSPGDGRNVGTQYF
TRBJ2-5 few TRBV15 NA TGTGCCACCAGCAGAGATAATGGGGGGGAGACCCAGTACTTC CATSRDNGGETQYF
TRBJ1-1 NA TRBV6-1 NA TGTGCCAGCATACCCGCTATATCGGTGAACACTGAAGCTTTCTTT CASIPAISVNTEAFF
TRBJ1-1 NA TRBV29-1 NA TGCAGCGTCCGGAAGGGGATGAACACTGAAGCTTTCTTT CSVRKGMNTEAFF
TRBJ2-7 few TRBV3-1 TRBD2 TGTGCCAGCAGCACGGGACTATCCTACGAGCAGTACTTC CASSTGLSYEQYF